This T cell receptor (beta chain) stems from a study of a mutant IDH1 vaccine in newly diagnosed glioma. Study-level background: Investigators started vaccination 4-6 weeks after radiotherapy alone, or with temozolomide cycles. The V12 visit happened in week 35, and the V13 visit happened in week 47.

Study-level points and caveats: Vaccination induced immune responses in around 94% of patients.

Profiling relied on immunoSEQ multiplex PCR, and the TCRdb table lists in-frame clones only, not all of them. The data show under 40,000 clones, around 77% seen once. As for time point: week 35, safety follow-up. The study gave 300 ug of mutant IDH1 20-mer peptide per vaccine dose, with topical imiquimod. On this clone itself: Its antigen is currently unknown.

The origin of this receptor is a middle-aged man with glioma. Some clones in this sample may be carry-over from other donors' samples. This sample comprised PBMCs, obtained from a glioma patient whose treatment included an IDH1 peptide vaccine.

The CDR3 coding sequence is TGCGCCAGCAGCTTGGCCAGGGCGAACACTGAAGCTTTCTTT. Amino acid sequence: CASSLARANTEAFF. V and J are TRBV5-1 and TRBJ1-1, with a tentative D call TRBD1 (5 bases). Trimming took off 0 bases at V and 1 base at J, with 7 bases between the two ends. Germline-derived CDR1 and CDR2 are SGHRS and YFSETQ. The CDR3 has 14 amino acids. Using reference TRBV5-1 and TRBJ1-1 for the parts outside the CDR3, the full variable domain is KAGVTQTPRYLIKTRGQQVTLSCSPISGHRSVSWYQQTPGQGLQFLFEYFSETQRNKGNFPGRFSGRQFSNSRSEMNVSTLELGDSALYLCASSLARANTEAFFGQGTRLTVV.